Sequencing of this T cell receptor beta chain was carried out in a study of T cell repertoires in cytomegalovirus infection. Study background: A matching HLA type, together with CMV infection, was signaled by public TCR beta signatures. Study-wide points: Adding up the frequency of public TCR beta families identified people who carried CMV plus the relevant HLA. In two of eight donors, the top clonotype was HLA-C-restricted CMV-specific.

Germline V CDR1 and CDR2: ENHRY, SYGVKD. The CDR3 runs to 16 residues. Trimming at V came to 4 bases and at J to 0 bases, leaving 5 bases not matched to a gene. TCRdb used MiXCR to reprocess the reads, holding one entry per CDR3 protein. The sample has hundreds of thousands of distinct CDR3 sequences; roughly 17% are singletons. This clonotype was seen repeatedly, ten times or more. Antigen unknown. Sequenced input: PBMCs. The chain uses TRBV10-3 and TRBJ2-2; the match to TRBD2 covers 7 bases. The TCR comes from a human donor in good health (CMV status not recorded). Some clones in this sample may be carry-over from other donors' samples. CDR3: CAISGTSGANTGELFF. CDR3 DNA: TGTGCCATCAGTGGAACAAGCGGGGCGAACACCGGGGAGCTGTTTTTT.